Following are 23 T cell receptor beta chains from one sample sequenced in a study of T cell repertoires in cytomegalovirus infection (dated by TCRdb to about 2019). In light of the paper, this sample's treatment or condition label describes: in vitro stimulation with specific CMV peptide epitopes to enrich CMV-specific T cells. No antigen has been identified for these receptors. Instrument on record: Illumina HiSeq 1500. TCRdb took the public reads, trimmed them with fastp at Q25, ran MiXCR for clone calling and kept in-frame beta chains. Entries that share a CDR3 protein sequence are merged under the most common genes and DNA. Counted in this sample were 450,000 to 650,000 distinct CDR3 sequences; around two fifths of them appeared once. The top ten clonotypes cover 48% of the sample. Sequences were derived from cultured PBMCs, sampled from culture after CMV antigen stimulation. These receptors were collected from a human donor in good health (CMV status not recorded). Some clones in this sample may be carry-over from other donors' samples.

V gene TRBV12-3 or TRBV12-4 combines with J gene TRBJ1-4, with D perhaps TRBD1 (5 bases). Between the trimmed V and J ends, which lost 3 bases and 11 bases, there was a span of 13 bases. This CDR3 has 13 amino acids. Here the CDR3 DNA reads TGTGCCAGCAGTTTTAAAGGGGCGCGGAAACTGTTTTTT. Protein product: CASSFKGARKLFF.

This clonotype was seen only a few times. The chain employs TRBV7-6 and TRBJ2-3; D may match TRBD1 or TRBD2 (5 bases each). Germline CDR1 is SGHVS and CDR2 is FNYEAQ. V gave up 5 bases and J gave up 5 bases, with 17 bases separating them. CDR3 length equals 15 residues. CDR3 sequence (DNA): TGTGCCAGCAGCCTCCTACTGGGACCCGGAGATACGCAGTATTTT. This sequence encodes CASSLLLGPGDTQYF.

This clonotype was detected a few times. The chain couples TRBV7-6 to TRBJ2-7; D is undetermined. Germline loops: CDR1 SGHVS, CDR2 FNYEAQ. V was shortened by 7 bases and J by 4 bases, with 11 bases between the two germline ends. CDR3 length equals 12 residues. CDR3 protein: CASTGDFYEQYF. Here the CDR3 DNA reads TGTGCCAGCACAGGAGATTTTTACGAGCAGTACTTC.

The J gene is TRBJ2-7, the V gene TRBV20-1; no reliable D call. V gave up 5 bases and J gave up 2 bases, with 13 bases separating them. CDR3 size: 13 residues. The germline V gene has CDR1 DFQATT and CDR2 SNEGSKA (reference sequence). The CDR3 DNA reads as TGCAGTGCTGGTGGTGCGATTGCCTACGAGCAGTACTTC. Its protein is CSAGGAIAYEQYF.

This chain joins TRBV7-9 and TRBJ2-7; D unresolved. The CDR3 has 15 residues. V lost 4 bases to trimming and J lost 3 bases, with 16 bases between them. Germline V gene data show CDR1 as SEHNR and CDR2 as FQNEAQ (reference sequence). CDR3 amino acids: CASSSIDWAYYEQYF. CDR3 DNA: TGTGCCAGCAGCTCCATTGACTGGGCGTACTACGAGCAGTACTTC.

This chain joins TRBV20-1 and TRBJ2-3, with a tentative D call TRBD1 (5 bases). V shed 6 bases and J shed 4 bases, with 11 bases lying between them. CDR3 length: 12 residues. The germline gives CDR1 DFQATT, CDR2 SNEGSKA (reference sequence). The CDR3 nucleotides are TGCAGTGCGTCTCAGGGTCCAGATACGCAGTATTTT. Encoded protein: CSASQGPDTQYF.

The CDR3 protein is CASRGGWGQETQYF. CDR3 nucleotide sequence: TGTGCCAGCAGAGGGGGATGGGGCCAAGAGACCCAGTACTTC. This sequence joins TRBV7-8 and TRBJ2-5, with D possibly being TRBD1 (6 bases). Trimming took 6 bases from V and 1 from J, leaving 12 bases between them. Germline CDR1 SGHVS, CDR2 FQNEAQ. This CDR3 is 14 amino acids long. Combining the CDR3 with reference TRBV7-8 and TRBJ2-5 gives the whole variable domain GAGVSQSPRYKVAKRGQDVALRCDPISGHVSLFWYQQALGQGPEFLTYFQNEAQLDKSGLPSDRFFAERPEGSVSTLKIQRTQQEDSAVYLCASRGGWGQETQYFGPGTRLLVL.

This clonotype was seen repeatedly, ten times or more. The chain links TRBV7-2 to TRBJ2-1, with TRBD1 matching over 10 bases. Germline assignment: CDR1 SGHTA and CDR2 FQGNSA. This CDR3 comprises 15 residues. V shed 5 bases and J 3 bases; nucleotides not matched to a gene: 4. DNA of the CDR3: TGTGCCAGCAGCCCTTGGACAGGGGGCTACAATGAGCAGTTCTTC. Its protein is CASSPWTGGYNEQFF.

This clonotype has a handful of counts. CDR3 amino acids: CASSSPPGELFF. The CDR3 DNA reads TGTGCCAGCAGCTCACCGCCCGGGGAGCTGTTTTTT. The chain employs TRBV7-2 and TRBJ2-2; D remains unclear. The CDR3 totals 12 residues. Trimming took off 4 bases at V and 6 bases at J, with 6 bases between the two ends. Germline V gene sequence: CDR1 SGHTA, CDR2 FQGNSA.

The chain is built from TRBV19 and TRBJ1-1; D unresolved. The CDR3 consists of 13 residues. Germline V CDR1 and CDR2: LNHDA, SQIVND (reference sequence). Trimming left V 3 bases short and J 1 base short, with 6 bases between. CDR3: CASSMSENTEAFF. CDR3 nucleotides: TGTGCCAGTAGTATGAGCGAGAACACTGAAGCTTTCTTT.

This clonotype was counted between two and nine times. The chain carries TRBV7-2 and TRBJ2-1; perhaps TRBD2 as D (6 bases). Trimming shortened V by 5 bases and J by 7 bases, and 18 bases separated the two germline ends. Germline lookup yields CDR1 SGHTA and CDR2 FQGNSA. The CDR3 runs 15 residues. CDR3 sequence (DNA): TGTGCCAGCAGCCCTGGGACTCCTAGGGGAAATGAGCAGTTCTTC. It codes for CASSPGTPRGNEQFF.

J is TRBJ1-6 and V is TRBV7-2; no clear D. The CDR3 has 15 amino acids. Trimming pared 2 bases from V and 10 bases from J, leaving 15 bases between. CDR1 and CDR2 from the germline V gene are SGHTA and FQGNSA. CDR3 coding DNA: TGTGCCAGCAGCTTATGGAGGGTTGGGGAATCACCCCTCCACTTT. Translating it yields CASSLWRVGESPLHF.

The sample holds a few counts of this clonotype. CDR3 nucleotide sequence: TGTGCCAGCAGTGAAGAAGGCCCAGTCCTCATTTCCTACGAGCAGTACTTC. It codes for CASSEEGPVLISYEQYF. The chain uses TRBV6-1 and TRBJ2-7; D is ambiguous. The CDR3 sequence is 17 residues long. In germline, CDR1 is MNHNS, CDR2 SASEGT. Trimming cost V 1 base and J 1 base, with 17 bases left between them.

CDR3 nucleotide sequence: TGTGCCAGCAGTGAAGGAGGCGGGAGGACGACAGATACGCAGTATTTT. Amino acids: CASSEGGGRTTDTQYF. This rearrangement joins TRBV6-1 to TRBJ2-3, with 8 bases lining up with TRBD2. V gave up 1 base and J gave up 3 bases; unmatched junction bases: 6. Per the germline V gene, CDR1 is MNHNS and CDR2 is SASEGT. CDR3 length: 16 amino acids.

This clonotype was seen just once. The V call is TRBV11-3, the J call TRBJ2-7, with D perhaps matching TRBD2 (6 bases). CDR3 size: 14 residues. The V and J ends lost 5 bases and 9 bases respectively, with 20 bases between them. Germline V CDR1 and CDR2: SGHNT, YENEEA. For the CDR3, the DNA is TGTGCCAGCAGCCCGGGGGACGGACGGACGGTGCAGTACTTC. It yields the protein CASSPGDGRTVQYF.

V gene TRBV6-5 combines with J gene TRBJ1-2, with D hard to call. The length of the CDR3 is 13 residues. V lost 5 bases to trimming and J lost 8 bases, with 15 bases between them. The germline CDR1 and CDR2 sequences are MNHEY and SVGAGI. CDR3 in amino acids: CASSPSPWRGYTF. DNA of the CDR3: TGTGCCAGCAGTCCCAGCCCTTGGCGCGGCTACACCTTC.

The chain has TRBV7-2 and TRBJ2-6; no clear D. V lost 5 bases and J 2 bases, leaving 10 bases between the germline ends. Germline CDR1 reads SGHTA; CDR2 reads FQGNSA. CDR3 length: 15 amino acids. The CDR3 spells CASSPWVTGANVLTF. The CDR3 DNA is TGTGCCAGCAGCCCCTGGGTGACTGGGGCCAACGTCCTGACTTTC. The full variable domain, completed using reference TRBV7-2 and TRBJ2-6, is GAGVSQSPSNKVTEKGKDVELRCDPISGHTALYWYRQSLGQGLEFLIYFQGNSAPDKSGLPSDRFSAERTGGSVSTLTIQRTQQEDSAVYLCASSPWVTGANVLTFGAGSRLTVL.

This chain links TRBV7-9 with TRBJ1-2, with 10 bases aligning to TRBD1. There are 15 residues in the CDR3. Germline CDR1 reads SEHNR; CDR2 reads FQNEAQ (reference sequence). V shed 5 bases, J shed 3 bases, and the junction held 6 bases outside the gene matches. CDR3 coding DNA: TGTGCCAGCAGCCTCGGACAGGGGGGCGACTATGGCTACACCTTC. Amino acids: CASSLGQGGDYGYTF.

The gene calls are TRBV7-6 and TRBJ1-6; a weak D match, TRBD1 (5 bases). The V end lost 3 bases, the J end lost 10 bases, and 13 bases lay between the germline ends. Germline CDR1 SGHVS, CDR2 FNYEAQ. The CDR3 contains 14 residues. CDR3 in DNA: TGTGCCAGCAGCTTCGGGGCAGGCGGGTCACCCCTCCACTTT. Translated, it gives CASSFGAGGSPLHF.

This clonotype was seen a handful of times. This rearrangement joins TRBV5-1 to TRBJ1-2; D perhaps matches TRBD1 (6 bases). V dropped 4 bases and J dropped 2 bases, with 15 bases sitting between them. There are 15 residues in the CDR3. Germline-derived CDR1 and CDR2 are SGHRS and YFSETQ. Here the CDR3 reads CASSGGGGGNYGYTF. The CDR3 DNA reads as TGCGCCAGCAGCGGAGGAGGGGGAGGAAACTATGGCTACACCTTC.

The genes are TRBV5-1 and TRBJ2-7, with unresolved D. The CDR3 sequence is 16 residues long. The V gene lost 2 bases and the J gene lost 3 bases, with 18 bases spanning the gap. Germline values: CDR1 SGHRS, CDR2 YFSETQ. The CDR3 nucleotides read TGCGCCAGCAGCTTCGGGCGGTTAAAGGGCCTCTACGAGCAGTACTTC. Translating it yields CASSFGRLKGLYEQYF. Together with reference TRBV5-1 and TRBJ2-7, the CDR3 gives the full variable domain: KAGVTQTPRYLIKTRGQQVTLSCSPISGHRSVSWYQQTPGQGLQFLFEYFSETQRNKGNFPGRFSGRQFSNSRSEMNVSTLELGDSALYLCASSFGRLKGLYEQYFGPGTRLTVT.

The chain carries TRBV24-1 and TRBJ1-1, with D hard to call. The CDR3 length is 12 residues. The V gene's germline CDR1 is KGHDR and CDR2 SFDVKD. Trimming left V 7 bases short and J 3 bases short, with 8 bases between. CDR3 sequence: CATRGSDTEAFF. Here the CDR3 DNA reads TGTGCCACCAGGGGATCTGACACTGAAGCTTTCTTT.

This clonotype occurred a few times. The chain combines TRBV7-6 with TRBJ2-5; D unresolved. Looked up from germline, CDR1 is SGHVS and CDR2 is FNYEAQ. V lost 7 bases to trimming and J lost 2 bases, with 11 bases between them. The CDR3 runs 13 residues. The CDR3 region is CASTSSRQETQYF. Here the CDR3 DNA reads TGTGCCAGCACTTCCTCCAGACAAGAGACCCAGTACTTC.